Listed below are T cell receptor beta chains from one sample, sequenced in a study of Tregs in tolerant kidney transplant recipients. Here immunoSEQ multiplex PCR was the method, and the copy in TCRdb shows in-frame clones only, minus some. The table has about 100,000 clones, roughly 90% seen once. Sequenced here: CD4+ T cells from blood, sampled before the transplant. These receptors originate from a human donor who received a combined kidney and bone marrow transplant. CDR3s include the opening cysteine and the closing phenylalanine or tryptophan. The D gene is left open where the match is weak. Size is stated for part of the rows, as once, few or many counts, or as a class when the clone is expanded.

>TRBJ2-2|TRBV27|few|.
TGTGCCAGCAGTCCTCATACTACCGGGGAGCTGTTTTTT
CASSPHTTGELFF
>TRBJ2-5|TRBV27|.|TRBD1
TGTGCCATCGGACAGGGGGCTTGGGAGACCCAGTACTTC
CAIGQGAWETQYF
>TRBJ2-6|TRBV5-1|.|.
TGCGCCAGCAGCATCCAGGGTGCTGGGGCCAACGTCCTGACTTTC
CASSIQGAGANVLTF
>TRBJ1-1|TRBV29-1|.|.
TGCAGCGTTGGCGCCCCCCCCTTTTCTGAAGCTTTCTTT
CSVGAPPFSEAFF
>TRBJ2-7|TRBV28|once|.
TGTGCCAGCAGTTTCCAGCGGGCATTACCCGAGCAGTACTTC
CASSFQRALPEQYF
>TRBJ2-2|TRBV5-1|.|.
TGCGCCAGCAGCTTGGCCGGGACTCACACCGGGGAGCTGTTTTTT
CASSLAGTHTGELFF
>TRBJ1-1|TRBV7-9|.|TRBD1
TGTGCCAGCAGCTTAGGGACAGGGGGCTCTGAAGCTTTCTTT
CASSLGTGGSEAFF
>TRBJ1-2|TRBV18|.|.
TGTGCCAGCTCACCAACAGGGACAACGGACTATGGCTACACCTTC
CASSPTGTTDYGYTF
>TRBJ2-1|TRBV6-5|.|TRBD2
TGTGCCAGCAGTTGGGGACTAGCAGGCAAGGAGCAGTTCTTC
CASSWGLAGKEQFF
>TRBJ2-3|TRBV7-2|once|TRBD2
TGTGCCAGCAGCTTAGTTGGAGCGGGAGGGCCTGGAGATACGCAGTATTTT
CASSLVGAGGPGDTQYF
>TRBJ2-1|TRBV6-5|.|.
TGTGCCAGCAGTCACCAGGACAGACTTTACAATGAGCAGTTCTTC
CASSHQDRLYNEQFF
>TRBJ2-1|TRBV6-6|.|.
TGTGCCAGCAGCAACCGTATCGGGTCCTACAATGAGCAGTTCTTC
CASSNRIGSYNEQFF
>TRBJ1-2|TRBV14|.|.
TGTGCCAGCAGCCAAGATATAGTCCCGCGGGAGAGCTACACCTTC
CASSQDIVPRESYTF
>TRBJ1-1|TRBV18|.|TRBD1
TGTGCCAGCTCGCGGACAGGGGCGGGTGACACTGAAGCTTTCTTT
CASSRTGAGDTEAFF
>TRBJ1-1|TRBV2|.|TRBD1
TGTGCCAGCCGGACAGGGGGCACTGAAGCTTTCTTT
CASRTGGTEAFF
>TRBJ2-7|TRBV27|.|TRBD1
TGTGCCAGCAGTTTAAGGGACAGGGGTAACGAGCAGTACTTC
CASSLRDRGNEQYF
>TRBJ2-3|TRBV7-8|.|TRBD2
TGTGCCAGCAGCTTAGGGGGGAGGGGAGATACGCAGTATTTT
CASSLGGRGDTQYF
>TRBJ2-7|TRBV6-6|.|TRBD1
TGTGCCAGCAGTTCGGGACAGGGCGCCTACGAGCAGTACTTC
CASSSGQGAYEQYF
>TRBJ1-1|TRBV28|.|TRBD1
TGTGCCAGCAGTCCCATACTTACCGGGACAGAGGCTTTCTTT
CASSPILTGTEAFF
>TRBJ1-2|TRBV28|.|.
TGTGCCGGGGGAGGTGGCTATGGCTACACCTTC
CAGGGGYGYTF
>TRBJ1-2|TRBV5-1|.|.
TGCGCCAGCAGCTCGGACAGCCTTAGGAACTATGGCTACACCTTC
CASSSDSLRNYGYTF
>TRBJ2-3|TRBV19|.|.
TGTGCCAGTAGCTTCCCAGCGGACCTGGGGACAGATACGCAGTATTTT
CASSFPADLGTDTQYF
>TRBJ1-5|TRBV18|.|.
TGTGCCAGCTCACCAAACGGGACACGAAATCAGCCCCAGCATTTT
CASSPNGTRNQPQHF
>TRBJ2-4|TRBV18|.|.
TGTGCCAGCTCACCTCAAACAAGCATGATGCTAGACATTCAGTACTTC
CASSPQTSMMLDIQYF
>TRBJ2-7|TRBV7-8|.|.
TGTGCCAGCAGCTTGATTCAGGGTCGGATTGCCTACGAGCAGTACTTC
CASSLIQGRIAYEQYF
>TRBJ2-3|TRBV4-3|.|TRBD2
TGCGCCAGCAGCCAAGTTCTAGCGGGAGGCACAGATACGCAGTATTTT
CASSQVLAGGTDTQYF
>TRBJ2-5|TRBV13|.|TRBD2
TGTGCCAGCAGCCTCCGGGGGAGGGGTTCCGTGGAGACCCAGTACTTC
CASSLRGRGSVETQYF
>TRBJ2-1|TRBV5-4|.|.
TGTGCCAGCAGCTTAGTGTTAGATGAGCAGTTCTTC
CASSLVLDEQFF
>TRBJ1-1|TRBV6-6|.|TRBD1
TGTGCCAGCAGTAGGGGGCGCCGGACTGAAGCTTTCTTT
CASSRGRRTEAFF
>TRBJ2-3|TRBV25-1|.|.
TGTGCCAGCAACAATTATGATACGCAGTATTTT
CASNNYDTQYF
>TRBJ1-1|TRBV5-4|.|TRBD1
TGTGCCAGCAGCCAAGACAGGGACACTGAAGCTTTCTTT
CASSQDRDTEAFF
>TRBJ2-7|TRBV20-1|.|.
TGCAGTGTTAGTGAGGCCTACGAGCAGTACTTC
CSVSEAYEQYF
>TRBJ1-2|TRBV5-4|.|.
TGTGCCAGTTATGCCGTGGCTGGCTATGGCTACACCTTC
CASYAVAGYGYTF
>TRBJ2-3|TRBV5-4|.|TRBD2
TGTGCCAGCAGCCGAGGGGTAGCGGGGGTAGATACGCAGTATTTT
CASSRGVAGVDTQYF
>TRBJ1-2|TRBV25-1|few|TRBD1
TGTGCCAGCAGTGAGCCCGGGACAGACTATGGCTACACCTTC
CASSEPGTDYGYTF
>TRBJ1-1|TRBV2|.|.
TGTGCCAGCGGGGCGGGAACTGAAGCTTTCTTT
CASGAGTEAFF
>TRBJ1-2|TRBV6-5|.|TRBD1
TGTGCCAGCAGTCGGACAGGGGGGGTCTATGGCTACACCTTC
CASSRTGGVYGYTF
>TRBJ2-5|TRBV2|.|TRBD1
TGTGCCAGCAATTACGACAGGGACCAAGAGACCCAGTACTTC
CASNYDRDQETQYF
>TRBJ2-7|TRBV28|.|.
TGTGCCAGCAGTAGCGAGGGGGGGGGATCCTACGAGCAGTACTTC
CASSSEGGGSYEQYF
>TRBJ2-5|TRBV5-4|.|TRBD2
TGTGCCAGCAGCTCGGGACTAGCCCAAGAGACCCAGTACTTC
CASSSGLAQETQYF
>TRBJ2-7|TRBV29-1|once|.
TGCAGCGTTGTGTGGAGTTGGTCCTACGAGCAGTACTTC
CSVVWSWSYEQYF
>TRBJ1-3|TRBV11-2|.|.
TGTGCCAGCAGCGCCCCCCAAGGTTTCGGGAACACCATATATTTT
CASSAPQGFGNTIYF
>TRBJ2-2|TRBV5-5|.|TRBD1
TGTGCCAGCAGCTCGGGCCAGGACAGGGGGACCGGGGAGCTGTTTTTT
CASSSGQDRGTGELFF
>TRBJ2-1|TRBV6-5|.|.
TGTGCCAGCAGTTACGGCGGGGTTTACAATGAGCAGTTCTTC
CASSYGGVYNEQFF
>TRBJ2-1|TRBV6-6|.|.
TGTGCCAGCAGTTCTAAGGTAGCTTCCTACAATGAGCAGTTCTTC
CASSSKVASYNEQFF
>TRBJ2-1|TRBV19|once|TRBD1
TGTGCCAGTAGTACCCGTCGGACAGGGCTCTACAATGAGCAGTTCTTC
CASSTRRTGLYNEQFF